The TCR beta chain described here comes from a study of blood T cell repertoires in COVID-19. At the level of the study: The study drew acute and convalescent COVID-19 samples from the United States, Italy and Spain. T cells, B-cell-depleted T cells, or PBMCs provided the cDNA or gDNA that served as material.

Libraries were prepared by immunoSEQ multiplex PCR; TCRdb keeps only in-frame clonotypes and omits some of them. The data show under 350,000 clones, with approximately 90% seen just once and approximately 4.2% held by the top ten. Trimming pared 3 bases from V and 4 bases from J, leaving 15 bases between. The CDR3 sequence is 15 residues long. The germline CDR1 and CDR2 sequences are LNHDA and SQIVND (reference sequence). The V call is TRBV19, the J call TRBJ1-2; the D gene is possibly TRBD1 (6 bases). The sample consisted of peripheral blood. The TCR sequence derives from a man aged 35 to 55 with acute or convalescent COVID-19. CDR3 residues: CASSIQRQASYGYTF. CDR3 bases: TGTGCCAGTAGTATCCAACGACAGGCGAGCTATGGCTACACCTTC. Using reference TRBV19 and TRBJ1-2 for the parts outside the CDR3, the full variable domain is DGGITQSPKYLFRKEGQNVTLSCEQNLNHDAMYWYRQDPGQGLRLIYYSQIVNDFQKGDIAEGYSVSREKKESFPLTVTSAQKNPTAFYLCASSIQRQASYGYTFGSGTRLTVV.